The 3 T cell receptor beta chains presented below share a single source sample, sequenced in a study of glioma-infiltrating T cells after dendritic cell vaccination. Profiling relied on immunoSEQ multiplex PCR, and the TCRdb table lists in-frame clones only, not all of them. The sample carries roughly 70,000 clones, over 75% recorded once. This specimen was blood, taken before dendritic cell vaccination. The receptors come from a human donor with glioblastoma.

This chain uses TRBV7-2 with TRBJ1-2; TRBD1 matches 10 bases. The junction had 12 bases not matched to a gene; V was cut back by 1 base and J by 7 bases. The CDR3 is 17 residues long. Germline V gene lookup returns CDR1 SGHTA and CDR2 FQGNSA. The CDR3 coding sequence is TGTGCCAGCAGCTTAGGGATCTCGGACAGGGGGTCTCCTGGCTACACCTTC. Its translation is CASSLGISDRGSPGYTF.

The rearrangement uses TRBV19 and TRBJ2-2; possible D gene TRBD2, 6 bases. Germline V gene data show CDR1 as LNHDA and CDR2 as SQIVND (reference sequence). V was cut by 6 bases and J by 8 bases, with 16 bases left in between. The CDR3 consists of 14 residues. Written as DNA, the CDR3 is TGTGCCAGTAGGGTGGAGGGGAATCCGGGGGAGCTGTTTTTT. It yields the protein CASRVEGNPGELFF.

V gene TRBV5-1 combines with J gene TRBJ2-7; 8 positions match TRBD1. Germline CDR1 is SGHRS and CDR2 is YFSETQ. V was pared by 1 base and J by 7 bases, with 4 bases of the junction left unmatched. CDR3 length: 13 residues. The CDR3 protein is CASSLQTGAEQYV. The CDR3 coding sequence is TGCGCCAGCAGCTTGCAGACAGGGGCAGAGCAGTACGTC.